This T cell receptor beta chain was observed in a study of blood T cell repertoires in COVID-19. Study at large: Samples representing acute and convalescent COVID-19 were sourced from the United States, Italy and Spain. T cells, B-cell-depleted T cells, or PBMCs provided the cDNA or gDNA that served as material.

In the original workflow: Estimated nucleated cell counts came from reference gene primer amplification. Only in-frame clones appear in the TCRdb table, and some are missing; sequencing was by immunoSEQ multiplex PCR. That table gives V, J and clone size, and the DNA gave D and trimming. The sample has fewer than 70,000 clones, more than 85% seen once. Germline V gives CDR1 KGHSH, CDR2 LQKENI. V lost 2 bases, J lost 9 bases, and 13 bases lay in between. The CDR3 extends over 13 amino acids. This sequence originates from a man between 50 and 59 years old with active COVID-19. The chain has TRBV18 and TRBJ1-1; a weak D match, TRBD1 (5 bases). The sample taken for sequencing was peripheral blood. Here the CDR3 reads CASSPDAGIKAFF. The CDR3 bases are TGTGCCAGCTCACCAGACGCAGGGATTAAAGCTTTCTTT.